This TCR beta chain was profiled in a study of graft-versus-host responses after intestinal transplantation. Across the study: Following induction with anti-thymocyte globulin, all recipients were given tacrolimus and steroids for three to four years.

Germline CDR1 MGHRA, CDR2 YSYEKL. The CDR3 loop spans 17 amino acids. J was trimmed by 4 bases and V by 1 base; bases with no gene match: 10. Whole-study results and caveats: High graft-versus-host to host-versus-graft clonal ratios were seen in allografts of patients with graft-donor T cell macrochimerism.

Assay: immunoSEQ multiplex PCR; the TCRdb copy retains only in-frame clones and omits some. The sample consists of approximately 70,000 clones, around 92% of them appearing once. About this clone itself: The antigen remains undetermined.

Material: unstimulated CD8+ T cells sorted from spleen or lymph node cells, obtained before intestinal transplant. This clonotype was obtained from a human donor who received an intestinal transplant. The genes are TRBV4-1 and TRBJ2-5; 9 nucleotides agree with TRBD2. The CDR3: CASSQVLQAGGPETQYF. Written as DNA, the CDR3 is TGCGCCAGCAGCCAAGTACTACAAGCGGGAGGCCCAGAGACCCAGTACTTC.